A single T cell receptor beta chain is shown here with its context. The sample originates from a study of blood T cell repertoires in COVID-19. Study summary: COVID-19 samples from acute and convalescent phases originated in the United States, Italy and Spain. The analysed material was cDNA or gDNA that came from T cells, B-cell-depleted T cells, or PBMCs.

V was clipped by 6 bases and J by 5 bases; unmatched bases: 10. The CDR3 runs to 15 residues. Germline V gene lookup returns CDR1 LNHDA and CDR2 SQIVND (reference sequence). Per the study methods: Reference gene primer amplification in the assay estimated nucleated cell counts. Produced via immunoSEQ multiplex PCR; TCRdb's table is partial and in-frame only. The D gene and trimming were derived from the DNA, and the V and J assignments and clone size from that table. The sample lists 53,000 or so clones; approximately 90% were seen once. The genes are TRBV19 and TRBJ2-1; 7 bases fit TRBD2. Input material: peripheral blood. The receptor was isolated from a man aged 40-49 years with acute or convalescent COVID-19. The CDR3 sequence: CASSPSGGIHNEQFF. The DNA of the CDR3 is TGTGCCAGTAGCCCTAGCGGTGGGATTCACAATGAGCAGTTCTTC.